This TCR beta chain appears in the sequencing data of a study of blood T cell repertoires in COVID-19. Turning to the study itself: COVID-19 samples collected from the United States, Italy and Spain covered acute and convalescent phases. T cells, B-cell-depleted T cells, or PBMCs provided the cDNA or gDNA that served as material.

Trimming took off 6 bases at V and 5 bases at J, with 16 bases between the two ends. The CDR3 is made up of 14 amino acids. The germline V gene encodes CDR1 MRHNA and CDR2 SNTAGT. Followed longitudinally, the Seattle patients had been enrolled during active infection. Original processing notes: Nucleated cell counts were estimated from reference gene primer amplification. This table comes from immunoSEQ multiplex PCR, and its TCRdb copy is limited to in-frame clones, with some not included. That table gives V, J and clone size, and the DNA gave D and trimming. The table shows more than 250,000 clones, with more than 70% occurring only once.

Sequencing input: peripheral blood. This sequence was found in a woman in her 30s with COVID-19, enrolled during active disease. The rearrangement joins TRBV6-4 to TRBJ1-2, with TRBD1 as a possible D gene (5 bases). Here the CDR3 DNA reads TGTGCCAGCAGCCCCGATAGGAGGGGATATGGCTACACCTTC. Protein: CASSPDRRGYGYTF.